The clone carrying this T cell receptor beta chain was counted only a few times. Its antigen is not known. The sample originates from a study of cytomegalovirus exposure and HLA in healthy donors. Study-level background: Unique TCR beta sequences numbering approximately 120 million came from 150 million to 200 million T cells in an earlier analysis. Study findings and constraints: A later analysis linked a missense variant in DCLRE1C to the trimming of TCR beta V and J genes. Cytomegalovirus association was listed for 164 TCR beta chains.

With 4 bases removed from V and 2 bases from J, the gap between germline ends came to 15 bases. Per the germline V gene, CDR1 is SQVTM and CDR2 is ANQGSEA. This CDR3 spans 15 amino acids. Amplification used 60 Vbeta primers and 13 Jbeta primers. Original analysis: In a later analysis, some 80 million unique TCR beta chains included roughly 11 million shared by two or more donors. The assay was immunoSEQ multiplex PCR, and TCRdb's table has in-frame clones only and misses some. V, J and clone size reflect that table, while D and trimming were determined from the DNA. The data contain about 170,000 clones, over 75% of them singletons.

This clonotype was sampled from a male donor in good health and CMV-seronegative. Input material: PBMCs. This rearrangement joins TRBV29-1 to TRBJ2-1, with D possibly matching TRBD1 (5 bases). The CDR3 bases are TGCAGCGTTGGGGGCACTTCCTATGCCTACAATGAGCAGTTCTTC. It yields the protein CSVGGTSYAYNEQFF.